These 31 T cell receptor beta chains were all obtained from the same sample, sequenced in a study of blood T cell repertoires in COVID-19. The method was immunoSEQ multiplex PCR; TCRdb's version includes in-frame clones alone and lacks a portion of them. The data contain tens of thousands of clones, roughly 90% of them singletons. Sequencing was performed on peripheral blood. Receptors originate from a man aged 50-60 years with active COVID-19.

This clone showed up just once. CDR3 sequence reads: CASSQDQGGGEAFF. The CDR3 nucleotides are TGCGCCAGCAGCCAAGATCAAGGCGGGGGTGAAGCTTTCTTT. The chain joins TRBV4-1 to TRBJ1-1; a weak D match, TRBD1 (5 bases). Germline V gene sequence: CDR1 MGHRA, CDR2 YSYEKL. V shed 0 bases and J shed 7 bases, with 12 bases lying between them. The CDR3 sequence is 14 residues long.

The V gene is TRBV7-2, the J gene TRBJ1-2; 7 bases are a match to TRBD1. CDR3 length equals 15 residues. Trimming took 5 bases from V and 4 from J; bases not matched to a gene: 10. Germline V CDR1 and CDR2: SGHTA, FQGNSA. The CDR3, as DNA: TGTGCCAGCAGCCCGCGACAGGGCTTCATCTATGGCTACACCTTC. The encoded protein is CASSPRQGFIYGYTF.

The rearrangement joins TRBV7-9 to TRBJ1-6; D is undetermined. V was cut by 1 base and J by 7 bases, with 8 bases left in between. CDR1 SEHNR and CDR2 FQNEAQ come from the germline V gene (reference sequence). The CDR3 has 14 residues. The CDR3 loop reads CASSLDSSNSPLHF. In nucleotides, the CDR3 is TGTGCCAGCAGCTTAGACAGTTCCAATTCACCCCTCCACTTT.

This clone occurred a few times. The J gene is TRBJ1-3, the V gene TRBV7-2, with TRBD1 identical over 8 bases. The germline V gene encodes CDR1 SGHTA and CDR2 FQGNSA. The length of the CDR3 is 15 residues. V gave up 4 bases and J gave up 0 bases; unmatched junction bases: 2. CDR3 in DNA: TGTGCCAGCAGCTCCACAGGGGGCTCTGGAAACACCATATATTTT. It yields the protein CASSSTGGSGNTIYF.

The chain's CDR3 is CASSPLAGGPDEQYF. In DNA form, the CDR3 reads TGTGCCAGCAGCCCACTAGCGGGGGGGCCAGACGAGCAGTACTTC. The rearrangement uses TRBV6-5 and TRBJ2-7; TRBD2 aligns across 13 bases. This CDR3 comprises 15 residues. Germline loops: CDR1 MNHEY, CDR2 SVGAGI. The J segment lost 5 bases and the V segment lost 6 bases, leaving 7 bases of the junction unmatched.

The chain employs TRBV7-2 and TRBJ2-7; D is possibly TRBD2 (5 bases). Trimming removed 6 bases at V and 2 bases at J, with 17 bases between. The CDR3 contains 15 residues. Looked up from germline, CDR1 is SGHTA and CDR2 is FQGNSA. As DNA, the CDR3 is TGTGCCAGCAGTTTCACCGGGATCGGACCCTACGAGCAGTACTTC. Translated: CASSFTGIGPYEQYF.

The chain links TRBV30 to TRBJ1-2; D remains ambiguous. V shed 5 bases and J shed 7 bases, with 11 bases lying between them. The length of the CDR3 is 11 residues. Germline CDR1 and CDR2: GTSNPN and SVGIG (reference sequence). CDR3 coding DNA: TGTGCCTGGGTACGGGAGTCTGGCTACACCTTC. Protein product: CAWVRESGYTF.

The chain has TRBV9 and TRBJ1-5, with TRBD1 matching over 8 bases. The CDR3 runs 15 residues. Per germline, CDR1 SGDLS and CDR2 YYNGEE. V trimming: 4 bases; J trimming: 4 bases; junction bases outside the gene matches: 7. CDR3 nucleotide sequence: TGTGCCAGCAGCACAAGTGGACAGGGTAATCAGCCCCAGCATTTT. This encodes CASSTSGQGNQPQHF.

The rearrangement joins TRBV24-1 to TRBJ2-1, with a possible D match to TRBD1 (6 bases). V lost 3 bases to trimming and J lost 15 bases, with 17 bases between them. The germline V gene encodes CDR1 KGHDR and CDR2 SFDVKD. The CDR3 is 13 residues long. CDR3 amino acids: CATSDHLQGHWFF. The DNA of the CDR3 is TGTGCCACCAGTGATCACTTACAGGGCCATTGGTTCTTC.

The chain is built from TRBV27 and TRBJ2-7; TRBD1 matches at 9 bases. This CDR3 has 15 residues. Germline V gene data show CDR1 as MNHEY and CDR2 as SMNVEV (reference sequence). V gave up 7 bases and J gave up 3 bases; unmatched junction bases: 10. The CDR3 protein is CASTLTGTGSYEQYF. For the CDR3, the DNA is TGTGCCAGCACGCTAACCGGGACAGGGAGCTACGAGCAGTACTTC.

The chain recombines TRBV30 with TRBJ1-2; tentatively, D is TRBD1 (6 bases). V shed 5 bases and J shed 8 bases, with 21 bases lying between them. CDR1 and CDR2 from the germline V gene are GTSNPN and SVGIG (reference sequence). This CDR3 has 14 residues. The CDR3 loop reads CAWDTGTRLWGYTF. DNA for the CDR3: TGTGCCTGGGACACCGGGACAAGACTATGGGGCTACACCTTC. The full variable domain, completed using reference TRBV30 and TRBJ1-2, is SQTIHQWPATLVQPVGSPLSLECTVEGTSNPNLYWYRQAAGRGLQLLFYSVGIGQISSEVPQNLSASRPQDRQFILSSKKLLLSDSGFYLCAWDTGTRLWGYTFGSGTRLTVV.

The CDR3 spells CASSLGQSNQPQHF. The CDR3 DNA reads TGTGCCAGCAGCTTAGGACAGAGCAATCAGCCCCAGCATTTT. The rearrangement links TRBV11-2 to TRBJ1-5; D possibly corresponds to TRBD1 (5 bases). This CDR3 comprises 14 residues. Germline V CDR1 and CDR2: SGHAT, FQNNGV. V lost 1 base, J lost 1 base, and 5 bases lay in between. Using reference TRBV11-2 and TRBJ1-5 for the parts outside the CDR3, the full variable domain is EAGVAQSPRYKIIEKRQSVAFWCNPISGHATLYWYQQILGQGPKLLIQFQNNGVVDDSQLPKDRFSAERLKGVDSTLKIQPAKLEDSAVYLCASSLGQSNQPQHFGDGTRLSIL.

This sequence joins TRBV30 and TRBJ1-1; possible D gene TRBD1, 5 bases. CDR3 length: 13 amino acids. CDR1 is GTSNPN, CDR2 SVGIG, per germline (reference sequence). V was trimmed by 5 bases and J by 3 bases, leaving 13 bases between them. The CDR3: CAWARDSDTEAFF. Here the CDR3 DNA reads TGTGCCTGGGCCCGGGACTCGGACACTGAAGCTTTCTTT.

The genes are TRBV5-1 and TRBJ1-1; the match to TRBD1 covers 7 bases. After removal of 3 bases from V and 1 base from J, the junction contained 3 bases not matched to a gene. This CDR3 spans 14 amino acids. Germline CDR1 SGHRS, CDR2 YFSETQ. CDR3: CASSSGQPNTEAFF. CDR3 sequence (DNA): TGCGCCAGCAGCTCGGGACAGCCGAACACTGAAGCTTTCTTT.

The chain joins TRBV18 to TRBJ1-1; D remains unclear. The length of the CDR3 is 16 residues. Germline V lookup: CDR1 KGHSH, CDR2 LQKENI. The V end was cut by 2 bases, the J end by 3 bases, with 16 bases between. As DNA, the CDR3 is TGTGCCAGCTCACCAGCGCATTCCCCGCGGGACACTGAAGCTTTCTTT. Its translation is CASSPAHSPRDTEAFF.

The rearrangement uses TRBV24-1 and TRBJ2-3; TRBD2 aligns across 14 bases. The ends lost 5 bases at V and 2 bases at J; junction bases unmatched: 17. The length of the CDR3 is 21 residues. In germline, CDR1 is KGHDR, CDR2 SFDVKD. This chain's CDR3 is CATSGSGTSGGPNQYTDTQYF. DNA for the CDR3: TGTGCCACCAGTGGATCCGGGACTAGCGGGGGACCCAATCAGTACACAGATACGCAGTATTTT.

This clone was recorded only once. The chain employs TRBV30 and TRBJ1-1; 9 bases match TRBD1. This CDR3 is built from 14 residues. The germline CDR1 and CDR2 sequences are GTSNPN and SVGIG (reference sequence). The V gene end was trimmed by 2 bases and the J gene end by 6 bases; junction bases not matched to a gene: 7. The CDR3: CAWSFRDRVAEAFF. The CDR3 DNA reads TGTGCCTGGAGTTTCCGGGACAGGGTCGCTGAAGCTTTCTTT.

This chain uses TRBV3-1 (or the pseudogene TRBV3-2) with TRBJ1-1; tentatively, D is TRBD1 (5 bases). The germline V gene has CDR1 LGHDT and CDR2 YNNKEL (reference sequence). V shed 3 bases and J shed 2 bases, with 10 bases lying between them. This CDR3 region has 14 residues. The CDR3 sequence: CASSHDSFNTEAFF. For the CDR3, the DNA is TGTGCCAGCAGCCACGACAGTTTTAACACTGAAGCTTTCTTT.

This chain uses TRBV10-3 with TRBJ1-6; maybe TRBD1 (6 bases). V lost 6 bases and J 4 bases, leaving 13 bases between the germline ends. The CDR3 runs 15 residues. Germline V CDR1 and CDR2: ENHRY, SYGVKD. CDR3 region: CAISRQVGYNSPLHF. The DNA for the CDR3 is TGTGCCATCAGCAGACAGGTCGGATATAATTCACCCCTCCACTTT.

This clone has just one count. The chain combines TRBV18 with TRBJ1-4, with D possibly matching TRBD1 (5 bases). Germline values: CDR1 KGHSH, CDR2 LQKENI. This CDR3 region has 15 residues. Deletions cut 2 bases from V and 4 bases from J, with 11 bases between. CDR3 sequence: CASSPSRQINEKLFF. The CDR3, as DNA: TGTGCCAGCTCACCATCGCGACAGATTAATGAAAAACTGTTTTTT.

The J gene is TRBJ2-3, the V gene TRBV5-1; weak D call: TRBD2 (5 bases). This CDR3 contains 13 residues. Trimming cost V 5 bases and J 6 bases, with 13 bases left between them. Germline values: CDR1 SGHRS, CDR2 YFSETQ. The CDR3 bases are TGCGCCAGCAGTCCCGAGGGCCGGGATACGCAGTATTTT. Its protein product is CASSPEGRDTQYF.

The V gene is TRBV5-1, the J gene TRBJ1-3, with TRBD1 matching over 7 bases. The CDR3 contains 16 residues. V was pared by 8 bases and J by 4 bases, with 15 bases of the junction left unmatched. Germline values: CDR1 SGHRS, CDR2 YFSETQ. The CDR3 DNA reads as TGCGCCAGTAAATCTGAAGGGGGCGGAATAGGAAACACCATATATTTT. Protein product: CASKSEGGGIGNTIYF.

The rearrangement uses TRBV6-5 and TRBJ1-5; no clear D. The CDR3 extends over 13 amino acids. CDR1 is MNHEY and CDR2 is SVGAGI in the germline V gene. V shed 7 bases and J shed 3 bases, with 10 bases lying between them. For the CDR3, the DNA is TGTGCCAGCAAGCTAGTCGACAATCAGCCCCAGCATTTT. The encoded protein is CASKLVDNQPQHF.

Here the CDR3 reads CASSPTGDYGYTF. The CDR3 nucleotides are TGCGCCAGCAGCCCAACGGGTGACTATGGCTACACCTTC. This rearrangement joins TRBV5-1 to TRBJ1-2; D uncertain. Germline V gene lookup returns CDR1 SGHRS and CDR2 YFSETQ. CDR3 length: 13 residues. V lost 4 bases and J lost 3, with 10 bases in between.

The chain couples TRBV19 to TRBJ2-1; TRBD1 matches 9 bases. There are 18 residues in the CDR3. The V and J ends lost 2 bases and 2 bases, in that order; junction bases with no gene match: 10. Germline V gene sequence: CDR1 LNHDA, CDR2 SQIVND (reference sequence). CDR3 in amino acids: CASSIRTGVGSPYNEQFF. In DNA form, the CDR3 reads TGTGCCAGTAGTATAAGGACAGGGGTCGGAAGCCCCTACAATGAGCAGTTCTTC. Looking up the rest from reference TRBV19 and TRBJ2-1 gives the full variable domain: DGGITQSPKYLFRKEGQNVTLSCEQNLNHDAMYWYRQDPGQGLRLIYYSQIVNDFQKGDIAEGYSVSREKKESFPLTVTSAQKNPTAFYLCASSIRTGVGSPYNEQFFGPGTRLTVL.

The chain couples TRBV13 to TRBJ2-1; maybe TRBD2 (6 bases). Deletions cut 7 bases from V and 12 bases from J, with 22 bases between. CDR1 is PRHDT and CDR2 is FYEKMQ in the germline V gene (reference sequence). This CDR3 has 14 residues. CDR3 sequence reads: CASIPRDSRMGQFF. CDR3 sequence (DNA): TGTGCCAGCATCCCTCGGGACTCGCGGATGGGGCAGTTCTTC.

The chain has TRBV12-5 and TRBJ1-6; D not resolved. The CDR3 length is 13 residues. Trimming removed 5 bases at V and 7 bases at J, with 9 bases between. The germline V gene encodes CDR1 LGHNT and CDR2 FRNRAP. CDR3 region: CASGPLLNSPLHF. For the CDR3, the DNA is TGTGCTAGTGGTCCCCTCCTAAATTCACCCCTCCACTTT.

The J gene is TRBJ1-1, the V gene TRBV10-1, with D hard to call. The CDR3 sequence is 14 residues long. Trimming took off 5 bases at V and 5 bases at J, with 15 bases between the two ends. Germline loops: CDR1 WNHNN, CDR2 SYGVQD (reference sequence). The CDR3 sequence: CASSRTFAGTEAFF. In nucleotides, the CDR3 is TGCGCCAGCAGTCGGACTTTCGCAGGAACTGAAGCTTTCTTT.

The CDR3 DNA sequence: TGCAGCGCGCGACTAGCGGGGGTAGATACGCAGTATTTT. Its protein product is CSARLAGVDTQYF. This chain connects TRBV29-1 to TRBJ2-3; 12 bases fit TRBD2. Losses at the gene ends were 7 bases for V and 5 bases for J; bases not matched to a gene: 4. Germline CDR1 and CDR2: SQVTM and ANQGSEA. The CDR3 has 13 residues.

In its sample, this clone was seen once. V and J are TRBV5-1 and TRBJ1-2, with TRBD1 identical over 9 bases. The CDR3 covers 15 residues. CDR1 is SGHRS and CDR2 is YFSETQ in the germline V gene. V lost 3 bases, J lost 3 bases, and 6 bases stayed unmatched. CDR3: CASSSGTGTHYGYTF. As DNA, the CDR3 is TGCGCCAGCAGCTCCGGGACAGGGACCCACTATGGCTACACCTTC.

The rearrangement joins TRBV9 to TRBJ2-1, with 8 nucleotides matching TRBD2. The CDR3 sequence is 15 residues long. Germline-derived CDR1 and CDR2 are SGDLS and YYNGEE. Germline trimming cut 0 bases from V and 6 bases from J; bases unmatched to any gene: 5. The CDR3 DNA reads as TGTGCCAGCAGCGTAGCTCGGGGGGGAGGCAATGAGCAGTTCTTC. Protein sequence: CASSVARGGGNEQFF.